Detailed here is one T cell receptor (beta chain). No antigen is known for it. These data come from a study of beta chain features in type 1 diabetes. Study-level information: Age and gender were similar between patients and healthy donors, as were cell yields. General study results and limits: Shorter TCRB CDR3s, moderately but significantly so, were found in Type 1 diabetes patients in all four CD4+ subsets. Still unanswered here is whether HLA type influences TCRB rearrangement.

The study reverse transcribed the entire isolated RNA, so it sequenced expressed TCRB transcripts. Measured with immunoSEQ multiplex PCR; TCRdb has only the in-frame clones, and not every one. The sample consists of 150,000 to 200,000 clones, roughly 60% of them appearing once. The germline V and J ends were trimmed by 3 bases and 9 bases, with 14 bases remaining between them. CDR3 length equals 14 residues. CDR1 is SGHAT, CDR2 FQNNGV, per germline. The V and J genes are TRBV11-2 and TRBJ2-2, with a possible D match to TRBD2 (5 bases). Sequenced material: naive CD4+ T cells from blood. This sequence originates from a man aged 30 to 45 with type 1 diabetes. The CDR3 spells CASSLVLGGWELFF. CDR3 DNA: TGTGCCAGCAGCTTGGTTCTTGGAGGCTGGGAGCTGTTTTTT. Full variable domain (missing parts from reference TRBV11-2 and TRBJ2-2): EAGVAQSPRYKIIEKRQSVAFWCNPISGHATLYWYQQILGQGPKLLIQFQNNGVVDDSQLPKDRFSAERLKGVDSTLKIQPAKLEDSAVYLCASSLVLGGWELFFGEGSRLTVL.